This T cell receptor (beta chain) was identified in a study of blood T cell repertoires in COVID-19. Background on the study: Italy, Spain and the United States were the sources of the convalescent and acute COVID-19 samples. In each case, the material was cDNA or gDNA derived from T cells, B-cell-depleted T cells, or PBMCs.

Sequenced by immunoSEQ multiplex PCR; TCRdb stores in-frame clones only, minus some. The top ten clones hold 11% of a sample with more than 200,000 clones, 85% to 90% of them seen once. The source of this sequence is a middle-aged man with COVID-19, enrolled during active disease. Sample: peripheral blood.

CDR3: CASGTSGYNEQFF. CDR3 in DNA: TGTGCCAGCGGGACTAGCGGATACAATGAGCAGTTCTTC. J is TRBJ2-1 and V is TRBV12-3 or TRBV12-4, with 11 bases lining up with TRBD2. The junction had 1 base not matched to a gene; V was cut back by 8 bases and J by 4 bases. The CDR3 totals 13 residues.